The sequence of this TCR beta chain was determined in a study of T cell changes during pregnancy in multiple sclerosis (dated by TCRdb to the late 2010s). Study-level background: In women with multiple sclerosis, the researchers looked at how the T cell repertoire shifted as pregnancy progressed.

Library preparation used the immunoSEQ multiplex PCR assay. TCRdb holds this immuneACCESS table with in-frame rearrangements only. Some clones are missing; in checked studies, unresolved V genes explain under half, and the rest has no known cause. In all, the sample holds approximately 88,000 clones, and over 80% of those were seen once. About 3.9% of the sample comes from the top ten. A remark on this clone: Its antigen is unknown. Per-nucleotide qualities are absent, and no much larger clonotype sits a single base away.

The CDR3 starts with the cysteine, ends with the phenylalanine, and has 17 residues. Here the CDR3 DNA is all that survives: 51 bases in frame from base 1. Looking up the germline V gene yields CDR1 SGDLS and CDR2 YYNGEE. Relative to germline, V is 3 bases shorter and J is 2 bases shorter, with 17 bases between their ends. The source is a female donor with multiple sclerosis, enrolled in a pregnancy study. The specimen was peripheral blood, collected in the first trimester of pregnancy. The chain joins TRBV9 to TRBJ2-2; a tentative D call is TRBD2 (6 bases match). CDR3 sequence: CASSARSGTPNTGELFF. The nucleotides read TGTGCCAGCAGCGCCCGGTCCGGGACTCCAAACACCGGGGAGCTGTTTTTT.